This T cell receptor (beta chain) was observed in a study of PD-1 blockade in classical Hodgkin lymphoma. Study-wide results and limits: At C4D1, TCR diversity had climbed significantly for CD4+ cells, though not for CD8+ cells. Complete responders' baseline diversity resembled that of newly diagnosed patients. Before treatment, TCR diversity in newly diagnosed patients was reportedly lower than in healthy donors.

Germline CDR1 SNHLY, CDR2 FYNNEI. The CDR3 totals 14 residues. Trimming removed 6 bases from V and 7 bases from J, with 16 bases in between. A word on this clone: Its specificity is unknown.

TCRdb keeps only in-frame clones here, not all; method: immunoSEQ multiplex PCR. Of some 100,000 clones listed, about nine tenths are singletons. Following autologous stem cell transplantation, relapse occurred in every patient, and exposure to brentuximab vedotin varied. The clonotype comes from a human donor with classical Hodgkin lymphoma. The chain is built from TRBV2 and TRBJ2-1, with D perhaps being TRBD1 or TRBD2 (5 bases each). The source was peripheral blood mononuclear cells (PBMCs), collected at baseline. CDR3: CASRWGILRNEQFF. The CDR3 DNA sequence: TGTGCCAGCAGGTGGGGGATCCTTAGGAATGAGCAGTTCTTC.